This T cell receptor beta chain was recorded in a study of T cell changes during pregnancy in multiple sclerosis. This CDR3 contains 15 residues. The V gene's germline CDR1 is MNHNS and CDR2 SASEGT. Trimming removed 0 bases from V and 3 bases from J, with 11 bases in between. Measured with immunoSEQ multiplex PCR; TCRdb has only the in-frame clones, and not every one. This table holds some 49,000 clones, around 90% found once. J is TRBJ1-2 and V is TRBV6-1, with a possible D match to TRBD1 (5 bases). The source material was CD8+ T cells from peripheral blood mononuclear cells, sampled in the second trimester of pregnancy. This TCR was sampled from a female donor with multiple sclerosis, enrolled in a pregnancy study. DNA for the CDR3: TGTGCCAGCAGTGAAGCTTGGGGGGGGGACTATGGCTACACCTTC. Protein: CASSEAWGGDYGYTF.